This TCR beta chain derives from a study of CD8 T cells in Susac syndrome. Random-hexamer reverse transcription was applied to about 0.5 to 1 ug RNA. TCRdb recomputed calls from the immunoSEQ multiplex PCR reads with MiXCR, one row per CDR3 protein. This sample has some 170,000 distinct CDR3 sequences, with just under 95% found just once. V was trimmed by 5 bases and J by 6 bases, leaving 14 bases between them. Germline lookup yields CDR1 MNHEY and CDR2 SVGEGT. The CDR3 is 13 amino acids. The rearrangement uses TRBV6-2 or TRBV6-3 and TRBJ2-7, with unresolved D. This receptor was taken from a human donor in good health. The specimen was CD4+ T cells from PBMCs. In DNA form, the CDR3 reads TGTGCCAGCAGTGCTCAAAGATCTGGCGAGCAGTACTTC. Its protein product is CASSAQRSGEQYF.